This T cell receptor beta chain was recorded in a study of early T cells in non-severe SARS-CoV-2 infection. Germline-derived CDR1 and CDR2 are WSHSY and SAAADI. Trimming pared 10 bases from V and 1 base from J, leaving 10 bases between. The CDR3 consists of 12 residues. TCRdb called the 5' RACE reads again in MiXCR, with one record for every CDR3 protein. The table lists 42,000 or so distinct CDR3 sequences, around a tenth of them singletons. The genes are TRBV10-2 and TRBJ1-1; no clear D. This receptor was taken from an adult who was a healthcare worker with PCR-confirmed SARS-CoV-2 infection or an uninfected control (not recorded which). Sequencing was carried out using whole blood. The CDR3, as DNA: TGCGCCACCGCAGCACCGAACACTGAAGCTTTCTTT. Amino acids: CATAAPNTEAFF.